This T cell receptor beta chain stems from a study of blood T cells in healthy people across ages (dated by TCRdb to 2014 to 2015). Broadly, across the study: In model experiments, roughly one uniquely barcoded TCR beta cDNA molecule per two T cells was captured by template switching. Donors of different ages were randomly distributed across sequencing lanes to avoid experimental bias. Age-related changes in TCR beta repertoire diversity were measured in the study by deep sequencing normalized with unique cDNA molecular identifiers. The donors were split into four age groups: young (average 16 years), middle-aged (roughly 39), aged (roughly 65) and long-lived (roughly 86). The study analyzed two additional independent replicas of 1 million unique cDNA reads from the same blood draw for two donors, one aged 18 to 29 and one aged 80 or older.

Study-level results and caveats: As age increased, observed TCR beta diversity per million T cells dropped in a roughly linear way, and a significant reduction was already evident by age 40. The CMV infection status of donors was not known, potentially confounding age-related changes in expanded clonotypes. Bulk unsorted PBMC profiling prevented conclusive comparison of naive and antigen-experienced compartments. There was a strong correlation between observed TCR beta diversity and the percentage of naive T cells measured by flow cytometry. Estimates of total diversity from one million sequenced T cells were regarded as lower bounds and underestimates. Compared with the aged group, the long-lived group had more naive CD4+ T cells, fewer expanded clones and increased TCR diversity, a pattern suggesting age selection.

The roughly 39 donors, aged about 6 to 95 years, were systemically healthy Caucasian individuals from Russia. Approximately 11 milliliters of peripheral blood were drawn from each donor into EDTA-treated Vacutainer tubes. Ficoll-Paque density-gradient centrifugation was used to isolate PBMCs, with at least 6.5 million per sample. Total RNA was extracted from PBMCs with Trizol reagent, with at least 5.5 micrograms obtained per sample. For every donor, flow cytometry on a PBMC aliquot measured the percentage of naive CD45RAhigh/CD27high T cells. Libraries were built with 5' RACE. Instrument used: Illumina HiSeq 2500. A second PCR of about 6 to 12 cycles was performed with a sample-barcoded 5' primer and a J-beta primer mix. Each TCR beta cDNA molecule received a unique molecular identifier from a template-switch 5' adaptor carrying 12 random nucleotides. At least 3 million CDR3-containing paired-end reads were obtained from each sample. All of the RNA was converted into first-strand cDNA using the Mint cDNA synthesis kit, with a TRBC-specific oligonucleotide serving as the primer. All cDNA was treated with uracil-DNA glycosylase and then went through a first 18-cycle PCR with the universal primers M1SS and BC2_uni_R. Turning to the authors' computational methods: For normalization, 1 million high-quality reads were randomly selected from each sample, with every read carrying a distinct molecular identifier. Instead of being binned into consensus sequences, reads with shared molecular identifiers were discarded. MiTCR, with a Q25 quality threshold and the strictest error-elimination algorithm, was used for CDR3 identification, clonotype clustering and error correction. A nonparametric unseen species model with Euler transformation was used to estimate lower-bound total TCR beta diversity. The public sequencing data were trimmed at Q25 with fastp and processed into clonotypes with MiXCR by TCRdb, which kept only in-frame beta chains. Every distinct CDR3 protein forms one entry, paired with its most common genes and DNA. These V and J calls originate from TCRdb's pipeline instead of the authors' own analysis. The sample table holds approximately 900,000 distinct CDR3 sequences, of which under 50% were seen once. Jointly, the top ten make up about an eighth of the sample.

At least ten counts were recorded for this clonotype. The antigen it recognizes is unknown. One base away there is no much larger clone; base qualities are not given. The sequenced material came from blood. This receptor was obtained from a man aged 30-40 years in good health.

The nucleotide sequence reads TGTGCCAGCAGTGGAGGGAATGAGCAGTTCTTC. Protein translation: CASSGGNEQFF. This chain is built from TRBV25-1 and TRBJ2-1, and TRBD2 may be the D gene, going by 5 matching bases. Between the V and J ends, shortened by 4 bases and 7 bases respectively, the junction contains 5 bases. The germline V gene gives CDR1 as MGHDK and CDR2 as SYGVNS. The CDR3 holds 11 amino acids from the cysteine to the phenylalanine. Left in the record is the CDR3 DNA by itself, 33 bases read in frame from the first base.